These 8 T cell receptor beta chains came from one sample sequenced in a study of blood T cell repertoires in COVID-19. Clones were read by immunoSEQ multiplex PCR, and TCRdb kept only the in-frame ones, dropping some. The sample contains about 200,000 clones, approximately 80% of which appear only once. Sequenced input: peripheral blood. These receptors were obtained from an elderly woman with COVID-19, enrolled during active disease.

CDR3 sequence reads: CASSLLRGEQFF. CDR3 nucleotide sequence: TGTGCCAGCAGCCTCTTACGGGGAGAGCAGTTCTTC. V gene TRBV14 combines with J gene TRBJ2-1; the D gene is possibly TRBD2 (5 bases). This CDR3 comprises 12 residues. Germline CDR1 is SGHDN and CDR2 is FVKESK. The ends were cut back, 4 bases at V and 10 bases at J, with 11 bases in the middle.

This clone was seen only a few times. The CDR3 spells CASSSLTHPEQYF. DNA of the CDR3: TGTGCCAGCAGTTCCTTAACTCATCCCGAGCAGTACTTC. The rearrangement links TRBV6-2 or TRBV6-3 to TRBJ2-7; D is unresolved. V was shortened by 4 bases and J by 6 bases, with 13 bases between the two germline ends. The germline gives CDR1 MNHEY, CDR2 SVGEGT. The CDR3 length is 13 residues.

Remarks on this clone: Germline and junction disagree at one end, which may indicate a read error. The V gene is TRBV7-7, the J gene TRBJ2-5, with TRBD2 matching 9 bases. Germline-derived CDR1 and CDR2 are SSHAT and FNYEAQ (reference sequence). This CDR3 has 17 amino acids. The CDR3 DNA reads TGTGCTAGCAGCCCCCGGTCCAGCGGGGGGCACCAAGAGACCCAGTACTTC. Residues: CASSPRSSGGHQETQYF.

This chain joins TRBV5-1 and TRBJ1-6, with a possible D match to TRBD1 (5 bases). V was clipped by 4 bases and J by 10 bases, with 15 bases between them. The CDR3 is 14 residues long. Per the germline V gene, CDR1 is SGHRS and CDR2 is YFSETQ. CDR3 bases: TGCGCCAGCAGCCCCGGGGGAAGTAGCTCACCCCTCCACTTT. Its translation: CASSPGGSSSPLHF.

The V gene is TRBV19, the J gene TRBJ1-1; tentative D call: TRBD1 (5 bases). Germline V gives CDR1 LNHDA, CDR2 SQIVND (reference sequence). Trimming left V 5 bases short and J 1 base short, with 11 bases between. The CDR3 consists of 14 residues. The CDR3 region is CASSPAGQNTEAFF. The DNA for the CDR3 is TGTGCCAGTAGTCCCGCAGGGCAGAACACTGAAGCTTTCTTT.

This chain uses TRBV28 with TRBJ2-1; D is ambiguous. V lost 6 bases, J lost 8 bases, and 8 bases lay in between. Germline CDR1 reads MDHEN; CDR2 reads SYDVKM. This CDR3 has 11 residues. CDR3 sequence: CASSPFYEQFF. In DNA form, the CDR3 reads TGTGCCAGCAGCCCCTTTTATGAGCAGTTCTTC.

The chain has TRBV19 and TRBJ1-2; possibly TRBD1 for D (5 bases). V dropped 2 bases and J dropped 0 bases, with 16 bases sitting between them. CDR3 length equals 17 residues. The germline CDR1 and CDR2 sequences are LNHDA and SQIVND (reference sequence). The CDR3 DNA is TGTGCCAGTAGTATACCCCCTGGGGCAGGAGCTAACTATGGCTACACCTTC. This gives the protein CASSIPPGAGANYGYTF. Full variable domain (rest looked up from reference TRBV19 and TRBJ1-2): DGGITQSPKYLFRKEGQNVTLSCEQNLNHDAMYWYRQDPGQGLRLIYYSQIVNDFQKGDIAEGYSVSREKKESFPLTVTSAQKNPTAFYLCASSIPPGAGANYGYTFGSGTRLTVV.

V usage is TRBV29-1 and J usage is TRBJ2-7; D might be TRBD1 (5 bases). CDR3 length equals 13 residues. The germline V gene has CDR1 SQVTM and CDR2 ANQGSEA. Trimming pared 3 bases from V and 0 bases from J, leaving 9 bases between. The DNA for the CDR3 is TGCAGCGTTGACTTGGGGCACTCCTACGAGCAGTACTTC. Translated, it gives CSVDLGHSYEQYF.